This T cell receptor (beta chain) stems from a study of shared clonotypes between healthy human individuals. It was at deep level that the assay was run. As processed by the authors: Without quality scores, immunoSEQ junctional reads could not be filtered like full-length reads. Clones were sequenced by immunoSEQ multiplex PCR, and TCRdb holds only the in-frame ones, with some missing. The V and J calls and clone size are taken from that table; D and trimming were inferred from the DNA. Among 2 million to 3 million clones listed, approximately 93% were seen once. This CDR3 contains 14 residues. Trimming left V 7 bases short and J 2 bases short, with 15 bases between. Germline V gives CDR1 MNHEY, CDR2 SVGAGI.

The TCR comes from a man in his late teens or twenties in good health. Some clones in this sample may be carry-over from other donors' samples. Sequenced input: naive CD4+ T cells from PBMCs. Subset: CD45RA+ positively selected. The chain is built from TRBV6-5 and TRBJ2-7, with D uncertain. CDR3 DNA sequence: TGTGCCAGCACCACGACTCGCTCCCCCTACGAGCAGTACTTC. It yields the protein CASTTTRSPYEQYF.